One sample yielded the 22 T cell receptor beta chains listed below, sequenced in a study of T cell changes during pregnancy in multiple sclerosis. Clones were sequenced by immunoSEQ multiplex PCR, and TCRdb holds only the in-frame ones, with some missing. The sample holds about 36,000 clones, about 92% seen once. Sequencing was done on a sample of PBMCs (not recorded whether the cells were cultured). Receptors were obtained from a female donor with multiple sclerosis, enrolled in a pregnancy study.

The chain uses TRBV7-3 and TRBJ2-3; the D is unclear. The ends were cut back, 3 bases at V and 6 bases at J, with 7 bases in the middle. Germline values: CDR1 SGHTA, CDR2 FQGTGA. The CDR3 contains 12 residues. CDR3 loop: CASSFGSDTQYF. CDR3 coding DNA: TGTGCCAGCAGCTTCGGGTCCGATACGCAGTATTTT.

V gene TRBV5-6 combines with J gene TRBJ1-2, with TRBD1 as a possible D gene (6 bases). Trimming cost V 1 base and J 2 bases, with 12 bases left between them. The CDR3 covers 15 residues. In germline, CDR1 is SGHDT, CDR2 YYEEEE. As DNA, the CDR3 is TGTGCCAGCAGCTTGATAAGTACAGGGAACTATGGCTACACCTTC. Its protein product is CASSLISTGNYGYTF.

The gene calls are TRBV6-1 and TRBJ2-3; no clear D gene. The V and J ends lost 9 bases and 6 bases respectively, with 19 bases between them. CDR1 and CDR2 (germline): MNHNS, SASEGT. This CDR3 comprises 14 residues. CDR3 DNA: TGTGCCAGTAAGGCCCCAGACGGGCGGGATACGCAGTATTTT. Protein product: CASKAPDGRDTQYF.

The chain uses TRBV11-2 and TRBJ2-3; 9 positions match TRBD1. Germline CDR1 SGHAT, CDR2 FQNNGV. Losses at the gene ends were 5 bases for V and 2 bases for J; bases not matched to a gene: 11. The CDR3 runs 17 residues. The CDR3 here is CASSLQGDRVYTDTQYF. In DNA form, the CDR3 reads TGTGCCAGCAGCCTCCAGGGGGACAGGGTCTACACAGATACGCAGTATTTT.

The gene calls are TRBV20-1 and TRBJ2-5; unclear D gene. Germline V gives CDR1 DFQATT, CDR2 SNEGSKA (reference sequence). The CDR3 consists of 11 residues. Between the trimmed V and J ends, which lost 0 bases and 5 bases, there was a span of 4 bases. CDR3 protein: CSARDQETQYF. In nucleotides, the CDR3 is TGCAGTGCTAGAGATCAGGAGACCCAGTACTTC.

The rearrangement joins TRBV28 to TRBJ2-2; D is ambiguous. The germline CDR1 and CDR2 sequences are MDHEN and SYDVKM. This CDR3 is built from 16 residues. Trimming cost V 4 bases and J 2 bases, with 14 bases left between them. CDR3 DNA: TGTGCCAGCAGTTCCATCGCGGAGAAAAACACCGGGGAGCTGTTTTTT. Translating it yields CASSSIAEKNTGELFF.

V is TRBV7-2 and J is TRBJ2-3; 10 bases match TRBD2. Germline CDR1 SGHTA, CDR2 FQGNSA. The V segment lost 4 bases and the J segment 3 bases; nucleotides outside the gene matches: 4. This CDR3 region has 15 residues. The CDR3 protein is CASSWGSGRTDTQYF. Here the CDR3 DNA reads TGTGCCAGCAGCTGGGGTAGCGGGAGGACAGATACGCAGTATTTT.

The V and J genes are TRBV4-3 and TRBJ2-3, with D uncertain. CDR1 and CDR2 from the germline V gene are LGHNA and YSLEER. V lost 0 bases, J lost 2 bases, and 6 bases lay in between. The CDR3 is 14 residues long. The CDR3 nucleotides read TGCGCCAGCAGCCAAGAAGAGTTCACAGATACGCAGTATTTT. Translating it yields CASSQEEFTDTQYF.

The V and J genes are TRBV7-2 and TRBJ2-7; TRBD2 might be the D (8 bases). The V gene's germline CDR1 is SGHTA and CDR2 FQGNSA. Deletions cut 1 base from V and 3 bases from J, with 16 bases between. This CDR3 is 16 amino acids long. The CDR3 DNA reads TGTGCCAGCAGCTTAGAGGGGGCAAGCGGGAGCTACGAGCAGTACTTC. Protein product: CASSLEGASGSYEQYF.

The chain employs TRBV12-5 and TRBJ2-1; 10 bases line up with TRBD2. The CDR3 is made up of 14 amino acids. With V trimmed by 10 bases and J by 4 bases, 7 bases remained unmatched. In germline, CDR1 is LGHNT, CDR2 FRNRAP. CDR3 loop: CATAGTSAYNEQFF. CDR3 DNA: TGTGCTACCGCTGGGACTAGCGCGTACAATGAGCAGTTCTTC. Together with reference TRBV12-5 and TRBJ2-1, the CDR3 gives the full variable domain: DARVTQTPRHKVTEMGQEVTMRCQPILGHNTVFWYRQTMMQGLELLAYFRNRAPLDDSGMPKDRFSAEMPDATLATLKIQPSEPRDSAVYFCATAGTSAYNEQFFGPGTRLTVL.

V gene TRBV4-3 combines with J gene TRBJ2-3; D call uncertain. The germline V gene has CDR1 LGHNA and CDR2 YSLEER. The CDR3 is 15 residues long. V lost 0 bases to trimming and J lost 0 bases, with 7 bases between them. For the CDR3, the DNA is TGCGCCAGCAGCCAAGATTTTGGGAGCACAGATACGCAGTATTTT. Translated, it gives CASSQDFGSTDTQYF.

The chain employs TRBV15 and TRBJ2-7; D is ambiguous. The CDR3 consists of 14 residues. With 5 bases removed from V and 6 bases from J, the gap between germline ends came to 17 bases. From germline, CDR1 is LNHNV and CDR2 YYDKDF (reference sequence). CDR3 sequence: CATSRSRQPPEQYF. DNA for the CDR3: TGTGCCACCAGCCGGAGTAGGCAGCCCCCCGAGCAGTACTTC.

The chain employs TRBV4-1 and TRBJ1-3; unclear D gene. CDR1 and CDR2 from the germline V gene are MGHRA and YSYEKL. V was pared by 0 bases and J by 4 bases, with 7 bases between. The CDR3 runs 14 residues. The CDR3 loop reads CASSQDQRGNTIYF. CDR3 coding DNA: TGCGCCAGCAGCCAAGATCAAAGGGGAAACACCATATATTTT.

The V gene is TRBV21-1, the J gene TRBJ1-3; the D call TRBD1 from the table was never checked on the DNA. TRBV21-1 is reported as a pseudogene. The CDR3 contains 19 residues. The CDR3 region is CASSREEEDRAPSGNTIYF. The CDR3 DNA is TGTGCCAGCAGCAGAGAGGAGGAGGACAGGGCTCCATCTGGAAACACCATATATTTT.

The J gene is TRBJ2-7, the V gene TRBV30; 7 bases are a match to TRBD2. The trim removed 4 bases at V and 4 bases at J, leaving 7 bases unmatched. This CDR3 is built from 13 residues. CDR1 is GTSNPN and CDR2 is SVGIG in the germline V gene (reference sequence). CDR3 loop: CAWTVGGDYEQYF. As DNA, the CDR3 is TGTGCCTGGACCGTTGGGGGGGATTACGAGCAGTACTTC.

V is TRBV5-1 and J is TRBJ2-7, with D tentatively TRBD1 or TRBD2 (5 bases each). Germline loops: CDR1 SGHRS, CDR2 YFSETQ. Trimming took off 7 bases at V and 5 bases at J, with 16 bases between the two ends. This CDR3 has 13 residues. In DNA, the CDR3 is TGCGCCAGCGGCCGAGAGAGGGGCCACGAGCAGTACTTC. This sequence encodes CASGRERGHEQYF. Complete variable domain (other parts from reference TRBV5-1 and TRBJ2-7): KAGVTQTPRYLIKTRGQQVTLSCSPISGHRSVSWYQQTPGQGLQFLFEYFSETQRNKGNFPGRFSGRQFSNSRSEMNVSTLELGDSALYLCASGRERGHEQYFGPGTRLTVT.

The sample holds one count of this clone. This rearrangement joins TRBV5-1 to TRBJ2-1; TRBD2 matches 10 bases. V shed 0 bases and J 8 bases; nucleotides not matched to a gene: 14. CDR3 length: 18 residues. The germline gives CDR1 SGHRS, CDR2 YFSETQ. CDR3 sequence (DNA): TGCGCCAGCAGCTTGGCCGTCGGGGCTAGCGGGAGAAGCGATGAGCAGTTCTTC. Translated, it gives CASSLAVGASGRSDEQFF.

V is TRBV10-2 and J is TRBJ2-7; TRBD2 agrees at 13 bases. The CDR3 extends over 19 amino acids. Germline CDR1 and CDR2: WSHSY and SAAADI. Germline trimming cut 2 bases from V and 7 bases from J; bases unmatched to any gene: 17. CDR3 amino acids: CASSEPPGTSGAMVWEQYF. CDR3 in DNA: TGCGCCAGCAGTGAGCCTCCCGGGACTAGCGGGGCTATGGTGTGGGAGCAGTACTTC.

The rearrangement links TRBV7-9 to TRBJ2-1, with 7 bases lining up with TRBD2. CDR1 and CDR2 from the germline V gene are SEHNR and FQNEAQ (reference sequence). The trim removed 2 bases at V and 3 bases at J, leaving 4 bases unmatched. The CDR3 is 15 residues long. The CDR3 protein is CASSLRGEDYNEQFF. CDR3 nucleotide sequence: TGTGCCAGCAGCTTACGGGGGGAGGACTACAATGAGCAGTTCTTC.

The rearrangement uses TRBV27 and TRBJ2-1, with D perhaps TRBD1 or TRBD2 (5 bases each). Between the trimmed V and J ends, which lost 2 bases and 4 bases, there was a span of 18 bases. The CDR3 runs to 17 residues. Germline CDR1 is MNHEY and CDR2 is SMNVEV (reference sequence). The CDR3 reads CASSLAAEGPLYNEQFF. In DNA, the CDR3 is TGTGCCAGCAGTTTAGCGGCCGAGGGGCCGTTATACAATGAGCAGTTCTTC.

The CDR3 bases are TGCGCCAGCAGCCAAGAATATAACAATGAGCAGTTCTTC. This codes for CASSQEYNNEQFF. The chain recombines TRBV4-3 with TRBJ2-1; no definite D call. The germline CDR1 and CDR2 sequences are LGHNA and YSLEER. Trimming left V 0 bases short and J 5 bases short, with 5 bases between. This CDR3 has 13 amino acids.

The V and J genes are TRBV9 and TRBJ1-5; no reliable D call. V was pared by 4 bases and J by 3 bases, with 17 bases between. The germline CDR1 and CDR2 sequences are SGDLS and YYNGEE. CDR3 length: 16 amino acids. The CDR3 reads CASSLNPSGNNQPQHF. As DNA, the CDR3 is TGTGCCAGCAGCCTGAACCCATCCGGCAACAATCAGCCCCAGCATTTT.